Here is one T cell receptor beta chain with its context. These data originate in a study of T cells expressing NK-cell markers. About the research overall: Sorted CD3+CD56-NKG2C+, CD3+CD56+NKG2C- and CD3+CD56+NKG2C+ T cells were the source of the TCR beta repertoires.

TCRdb reanalyzed the 5' RACE reads and collapses them to one entry per CDR3 protein, without DNA. This table lists a few hundred thousand distinct CDR3 sequences. This CDR3 is 17 amino acids long. Germline V gene data show CDR1 as SGHAT and CDR2 as FQNNGV. The receptor's source is a man between 18 and 69 years old in good health. The J gene is TRBJ2-1, the V gene TRBV11-2; TCRdb proposes TRBD2, but this gene call is untestable without DNA. The sample was blood T cells: a sorted CD56 or NKG2C T cell subset, CD4+ or CD8+ T cells, or bulk PBMC T cells (not recorded which). This CDR3 reads CASSFLPSGGLHNEQFF. The entire variable domain, with the rest obtained from reference TRBV11-2 and TRBJ2-1, is as follows: EAGVAQSPRYKIIEKRQSVAFWCNPISGHATLYWYQQILGQGPKLLIQFQNNGVVDDSQLPKDRFSAERLKGVDSTLKIQPAKLEDSAVYLCASSFLPSGGLHNEQFFGPGTRLTVL.